The clone carrying this TCR beta chain has only a few counts. No antigen is known for it. This CDR3 spans 14 amino acids. Germline V gene data show CDR1 as SGHRS and CDR2 as YFSETQ. V dropped 4 bases and J dropped 2 bases, with 10 bases sitting between them. This record belongs to a study of post-analysis software for immune sequencing data. General study findings and limits: Multiple sclerosis patients had significantly lower normalized Chao1 diversity than controls. Four to six TRBV segments were more frequent in patients than controls; TRBV5-6, TRBV5-1 and TRBV20-1 belonged to this group.

Prepared TCR beta cDNA libraries contained unique molecular identifiers. TCRdb re-derived calls from the PCR reads in MiXCR, one entry per CDR3 protein. The table records approximately 660,000 distinct CDR3 sequences, over 45% of them present only once. Sequenced material: blood. V usage is TRBV5-1 and J usage is TRBJ2-4; D gene ambiguous. The sequence was collected from a girl aged 2-10 years with multiple sclerosis. The DNA for the CDR3 is TGCGCCAGCAGCCCCAACTACTCCAAAAACATTCAGTACTTC. This encodes CASSPNYSKNIQYF. The variable domain in full, completed from reference TRBV5-1 and TRBJ2-4, reads KAGVTQTPRYLIKTRGQQVTLSCSPISGHRSVSWYQQTPGQGLQFLFEYFSETQRNKGNFPGRFSGRQFSNSRSEMNVSTLELGDSALYLCASSPNYSKNIQYFGAGTRLSVL.